This T cell receptor (beta chain) came from a study of CD8 T cells in Susac syndrome. The RNA input was about 0.5 to 1 ug, and it was reverse transcribed with random hexamers. Each CDR3 protein is one row after TCRdb ran MiXCR on the immunoSEQ multiplex PCR reads. The sample comprises 95,000 or so distinct CDR3 sequences, approximately 92% of which are singletons, and roughly 0.32% rests with the top ten. The study sequenced TCR beta in blood CD8+ and CD4+ T cells. CD8+ and CD4+ T cells were negatively isolated; TEMRA cells were FACS-enriched. The germline V gene has CDR1 SGHNT and CDR2 YYREEE (reference sequence). Trimming cost V 0 bases and J 4 bases, with 11 bases left between them. The CDR3 sequence is 15 residues long.

The sample consisted of CD8+ T cells from PBMCs. The sequence was obtained from a human donor in good health. The V gene is TRBV5-4, the J gene TRBJ2-1; TRBD1 might be the D (6 bases). The CDR3 is CASSLEQGLYNEQFF. DNA for the CDR3: TGTGCCAGCAGCTTGGAACAGGGCTTATACAATGAGCAGTTCTTC.